This TCR beta chain stems from a study of B cell selection in AIRE deficiency. Only in-frame clones appear in the TCRdb table, and some are missing; sequencing was by immunoSEQ multiplex PCR. The sample holds approximately 18,000 clones, 85% to 95% seen once. CDR3 length: 17 amino acids. Trimming cost V 4 bases and J 2 bases; bases outside gene matches: 4. The germline gives CDR1 SGHNT, CDR2 YYREEE (reference sequence). The regulatory T cell sort gate was CD4+CD25hiCD127low/negative. This TCR was recovered from a human donor in good health. Sequenced sample: CD4+CD25+ Tregs sorted from PBMCs. The chain employs TRBV5-4 and TRBJ2-2, with 14 bases lining up with TRBD2. The CDR3 bases are TGTGCCAGCAGCCGACTAGCGGGAGGGCGTAACACCGGGGAGCTGTTTTTT. This encodes CASSRLAGGRNTGELFF.